This T cell receptor beta chain was captured in a study of human T cells and chemical hapten exposure. Whole-study context: How much TCR each sample yielded varied, mostly because pooled library volumes differed slightly.

Total RNA was isolated from whole blood that had not been fractionated. This clonotype was counted many times. Original processing notes: Counting gave a median of roughly 97,000 TCRs per sample, with values ranging from roughly 20,000 to 750,000. MiXCR was run by TCRdb on the 5' RACE reads, yielding one entry per CDR3 protein. The V and J calls follow TCRdb's processing rather than the paper's. Of some 78,000 distinct CDR3 sequences in the sample, approximately 7.7% were seen once. The clonotype comes from a male donor in good health.

CDR3 sequence: CASSPGTENTGELFF. DNA for the CDR3: TGTGCCAGCAGCCCCGGGACCGAGAACACCGGGGAGCTGTTTTTT. The V call is TRBV7-9, the J call TRBJ2-2, with D perhaps given as TRBD1 or TRBD2 (5 bases each). From germline, CDR1 is SEHNR and CDR2 FQNEAQ (reference sequence). The V end was cut by 5 bases, the J end by 1 base, with 11 bases between. The length of the CDR3 is 15 residues.